The 26 T cell receptor beta chains reported below all come from one sample, sequenced in a study of cytomegalovirus exposure and HLA in healthy donors. PCR was performed using 60 Vbeta and 13 Jbeta primers. Assay: immunoSEQ multiplex PCR; the TCRdb copy retains only in-frame clones and omits some. This table has about 120,000 clones, just over 15% appearing once. The sequenced sample was PBMCs. All receptors derive from a young woman in good health and CMV-seronegative.

This clone appeared a few times. V and J are TRBV7-9 and TRBJ2-1; 8 nucleotides align to TRBD1. The CDR3 runs to 16 residues. Trimming at V came to 5 bases and at J to 0 bases, leaving 6 bases not matched to a gene. Per the germline V gene, CDR1 is SEHNR and CDR2 is FQNEAQ (reference sequence). The CDR3 DNA is TGTGCCAGCAGCGGTAGACAGGGGACCTCCTACAATGAGCAGTTCTTC. Its translation: CASSGRQGTSYNEQFF.

The chain recombines TRBV11-1 with TRBJ2-5; D unresolved. Germline values: CDR1 SGHAT, CDR2 FQDESV (reference sequence). The V and J ends lost 2 bases and 2 bases respectively, with 21 bases between them. This CDR3 comprises 18 residues. The CDR3 nucleotides are TGTGCCAGCAGCTTATCTATAAGTGACTCCGCTATTCAAGAGACCCAGTACTTC. It codes for CASSLSISDSAIQETQYF.

This clone was observed a few times. The rearrangement joins TRBV2 to TRBJ2-7; TRBD1 is a possible D gene (6 bases). The V end was cut by 2 bases, the J end by 3 bases, with 8 bases between. Germline CDR1 reads SNHLY; CDR2 reads FYNNEI. The CDR3 runs to 13 residues. The CDR3 DNA sequence: TGTGCCAGCAGTGAAAGGACAGTCTACGAGCAGTACTTC. Protein product: CASSERTVYEQYF.

The V gene is TRBV5-4, the J gene TRBJ1-2, with 11 bases that match TRBD1. CDR1 and CDR2 (germline): SGHNT, YYREEE (reference sequence). V was pared by 0 bases and J by 4 bases, with 5 bases of the junction left unmatched. CDR3 length: 16 residues. CDR3 sequence reads: CASSLARGQGGYGYTF. CDR3 nucleotides: TGTGCCAGCAGCTTGGCGAGGGGACAGGGGGGCTATGGCTACACCTTC.

Concerning this clone itself: Other nucleotide sequences from this sample produce the same CDR3. The V gene is TRBV13, the J gene TRBJ2-7; D is possibly TRBD2 (5 bases). CDR3 length equals 16 residues. Trimming cost V 5 bases and J 1 base, with 18 bases left between them. CDR1 is PRHDT, CDR2 FYEKMQ, per germline (reference sequence). This chain's CDR3 is CASSQPLRDRSYEQYF. CDR3 bases: TGTGCCAGCAGCCAACCACTCCGGGATCGTTCCTACGAGCAGTACTTC.

The rearrangement uses TRBV5-5 and TRBJ2-7, with 8 bases lining up with TRBD1. The J segment lost 2 bases and the V segment lost 4 bases, leaving 11 bases of the junction unmatched. The CDR3 is 16 residues long. Germline loops: CDR1 SGHKS, CDR2 YYEKEE (reference sequence). As DNA, the CDR3 is TGTGCCAGCAGCCCCAACCGGGACAGGCCACCCTACGAGCAGTACTTC. It translates to CASSPNRDRPPYEQYF. The full variable domain, with the rest looked up from reference TRBV5-5 and TRBJ2-7, is DAGVTQSPTHLIKTRGQQVTLRCSPISGHKSVSWYQQVLGQGPQFIFQYYEKEERGRGNFPDRFSARQFPNYSSELNVNALLLGDSALYLCASSPNRDRPPYEQYFGPGTRLTVT.

This clone turned up a few times. The chain combines TRBV4-2 with TRBJ1-1; 7 nucleotides align to TRBD1. The germline gives CDR1 LGHNA, CDR2 YNFKEQ. The CDR3 length is 13 residues. Trimming removed 0 bases from V and 11 bases from J; junction bases left unmatched: 6. The DNA of the CDR3 is TGTGCCAGCAGCCAAGACTCCGACAGGGACGCTTTCTTT. Translated, it gives CASSQDSDRDAFF.

The V call is TRBV6-1, the J call TRBJ2-1; 10 bases are a match to TRBD1. Unmatched junction bases numbered 4, after V lost 6 bases and J lost 8 bases. There are 13 residues in the CDR3. The germline CDR1 and CDR2 sequences are MNHNS and SASEGT. The CDR3 DNA reads as TGTGCCAGCAGCCGGGACAGGGGCGATGAGCAGTTCTTC. Its translation: CASSRDRGDEQFF.

V gene TRBV4-1 combines with J gene TRBJ2-7; D perhaps matches TRBD2 (5 bases). V was clipped by 0 bases and J by 5 bases, with 11 bases between them. Per germline, CDR1 MGHRA and CDR2 YSYEKL. CDR3 length equals 14 residues. The CDR3, as DNA: TGCGCCAGCAGCCAAGATTTAAGAGGGAACGAGCAGTACTTC. Amino acid sequence: CASSQDLRGNEQYF.

This clone was counted a few times. The gene calls are TRBV7-2 and TRBJ2-1; D might be TRBD2 (5 bases). CDR3 length equals 16 residues. Trimming cost V 0 bases and J 4 bases, with 13 bases left between them. Germline loops: CDR1 SGHTA, CDR2 FQGNSA. The CDR3 DNA reads as TGTGCCAGCAGCTTAGCTGCGGGCAGACCTTACAATGAGCAGTTCTTC. Its translation: CASSLAAGRPYNEQFF.

This clone was counted between two and nine times. J is TRBJ2-3 and V is TRBV29-1; D gene uncertain. Germline CDR1 is SQVTM and CDR2 is ANQGSEA. The length of the CDR3 is 11 residues. Between the trimmed V and J ends, which lost 5 bases and 5 bases, there was a span of 8 bases. CDR3 protein: CSVLPLDTQYF. The CDR3, as DNA: TGCAGCGTTCTCCCCTTAGATACGCAGTATTTT.

The V and J genes are TRBV19 and TRBJ2-7; TRBD1 matches at 7 bases. The ends lost 3 bases at V and 2 bases at J; junction bases unmatched: 4. The germline gives CDR1 LNHDA, CDR2 SQIVND (reference sequence). There are 14 residues in the CDR3. CDR3 DNA: TGTGCCAGTAGTATCAGACAGGGTGCCTACGAGCAGTACTTC. As protein: CASSIRQGAYEQYF.

The chain is built from TRBV19 and TRBJ2-7; D possibly corresponds to TRBD2 (5 bases). V was cut by 10 bases and J by 2 bases, with 18 bases left in between. In germline, CDR1 is LNHDA, CDR2 SQIVND (reference sequence). CDR3 length equals 14 residues. The CDR3 DNA reads as TGTGCCACTAGAGGTCTGGGAGCCCCCTACGAGCAGTACTTC. This translates into CATRGLGAPYEQYF.

In this sample, this clone turned up a few times. CDR3 amino acids: CASSSQYLSDEQYF. CDR3 nucleotide sequence: TGTGCCAGCAGTTCTCAATACCTCTCGGACGAGCAGTACTTC. This chain joins TRBV27 and TRBJ2-7; D ambiguous. The CDR3 sequence is 14 residues long. Germline CDR1 reads MNHEY; CDR2 reads SMNVEV (reference sequence). The V and J ends lost 4 bases and 5 bases respectively, with 15 bases between them.

J is TRBJ2-2 and V is TRBV2; D is possibly TRBD2 (5 bases). Trimming pared 6 bases from V and 3 bases from J, leaving 8 bases between. The CDR3 extends over 13 amino acids. From germline, CDR1 is SNHLY and CDR2 FYNNEI. The CDR3, as DNA: TGTGCCAGCAGCTCGGAGGACACCGGGGAGCTGTTTTTT. This sequence encodes CASSSEDTGELFF.

The chain's CDR3 is CASSEWRLGEKLFF. The CDR3 DNA sequence: TGTGCCAGCAGTGAGTGGAGGTTGGGTGAAAAACTGTTTTTT. V and J are TRBV2 and TRBJ1-4; D remains ambiguous. This CDR3 is 14 amino acids long. Germline CDR1 reads SNHLY; CDR2 reads FYNNEI. Trimming cost V 3 bases and J 7 bases, with 12 bases left between them.

The V gene is TRBV7-3, the J gene TRBJ2-5; 7 bases fit TRBD1. Losses at the gene ends were 2 bases for V and 6 bases for J; bases not matched to a gene: 6. CDR1 and CDR2 (germline): SGHTA, FQGTGA. The CDR3 spans 14 residues. CDR3 sequence reads: CASSLGSGGKTQYF. In DNA form, the CDR3 reads TGTGCCAGCAGCTTAGGGTCAGGGGGAAAGACCCAGTACTTC.

This chain links TRBV11-1 with TRBJ2-5, with 9 bases matching TRBD2. Trimming removed 2 bases from V and 4 bases from J; junction bases left unmatched: 8. Looked up from germline, CDR1 is SGHAT and CDR2 is FQDESV (reference sequence). The CDR3 contains 16 residues. CDR3 DNA sequence: TGTGCCAGCAGCTTACCCGGCGGGGGGGCGGGAGAGACCCAGTACTTC. Its translation: CASSLPGGGAGETQYF.

The V and J genes are TRBV6-1 and TRBJ2-7; TRBD2 is a possible D gene (5 bases). CDR1 is MNHNS, CDR2 SASEGT, per germline. V gave up 0 bases and J gave up 5 bases, with 14 bases separating them. This CDR3 is 15 amino acids long. The CDR3 DNA reads as TGTGCCAGCAGTGAAGCGAGTGGGAGTTGGAACGAGCAGTACTTC. This sequence encodes CASSEASGSWNEQYF.

This clone was counted between two and nine times. The rearrangement links TRBV6-6 to TRBJ2-1; 8 bases match TRBD2. Germline V gene lookup returns CDR1 MNHNY and CDR2 SVGAGI (reference sequence). The CDR3 consists of 13 residues. Germline trimming cut 5 bases from V and 7 bases from J; bases unmatched to any gene: 4. CDR3 in amino acids: CASSQTSANEQFF. CDR3 DNA: TGTGCCAGCAGTCAGACTAGCGCGAATGAGCAGTTCTTC.

The V and J genes are TRBV6-5 and TRBJ1-1; 8 nucleotides align to TRBD1. Germline values: CDR1 MNHEY, CDR2 SVGAGI. V gave up 6 bases and J gave up 10 bases; unmatched junction bases: 10. The CDR3 has 13 residues. DNA of the CDR3: TGTGCCAGCAGGACAGGGGATGAATCGGGAGCTTTCTTT. This encodes CASRTGDESGAFF.

This clone showed up just a few times. The chain has TRBV7-2 and TRBJ2-7; D call uncertain. Trimming cost V 3 bases and J 2 bases, with 8 bases left between them. The CDR3 spans 13 residues. From germline, CDR1 is SGHTA and CDR2 FQGNSA. CDR3 amino acids: CASSFPDTYEQYF. For the CDR3, the DNA is TGTGCCAGCAGCTTTCCAGATACCTACGAGCAGTACTTC.

This chain's CDR3 is CASSPAGGPREQYF. CDR3 sequence (DNA): TGTGCCAGCAGCCCAGCGGGGGGGCCTCGCGAGCAGTACTTC. This chain connects TRBV9 to TRBJ2-7; 10 bases line up with TRBD2. Trimming removed 4 bases from V and 6 bases from J; junction bases left unmatched: 7. Germline V gives CDR1 SGDLS, CDR2 YYNGEE. The CDR3 covers 14 residues. The whole variable domain, filled in from reference TRBV9 and TRBJ2-7, reads DSGVTQTPKHLITATGQRVTLRCSPRSGDLSVYWYQQSLDQGLQFLIQYYNGEERAKGNILERFSAQQFPDLHSELNLSSLELGDSALYFCASSPAGGPREQYFGPGTRLTVT.

The J gene is TRBJ1-5, the V gene TRBV5-1; 11 positions agree with TRBD1. The CDR3 runs to 15 residues. V shed 3 bases, J shed 1 base, and the junction held 0 bases outside the gene matches. CDR1 SGHRS and CDR2 YFSETQ come from the germline V gene. The CDR3 loop is CASSWTGGSNQPQHF. CDR3 bases: TGCGCCAGCAGCTGGACAGGGGGCAGCAATCAGCCCCAGCATTTT.

This clone was seen more than once but under ten times. V is TRBV6-5 and J is TRBJ1-2; D might be TRBD1 (6 bases). The CDR3 spans 15 residues. Trimming removed 7 bases from V and 4 bases from J, with 19 bases in between. The germline CDR1 and CDR2 sequences are MNHEY and SVGAGI. The CDR3 here is CASTFSPRDIYGYTF. Written as DNA, the CDR3 is TGTGCCAGCACCTTCTCTCCCCGGGACATCTATGGCTACACCTTC.

The chain has TRBV6-6 and TRBJ1-2; D gene unclear. Germline V CDR1 and CDR2: MNHNY, SVGAGI (reference sequence). The CDR3 loop spans 10 amino acids. V was clipped by 8 bases and J by 6 bases, with 7 bases between them. This CDR3 is CASLGDGYTF. CDR3 in DNA: TGTGCCAGCCTCGGGGATGGCTACACCTTC.